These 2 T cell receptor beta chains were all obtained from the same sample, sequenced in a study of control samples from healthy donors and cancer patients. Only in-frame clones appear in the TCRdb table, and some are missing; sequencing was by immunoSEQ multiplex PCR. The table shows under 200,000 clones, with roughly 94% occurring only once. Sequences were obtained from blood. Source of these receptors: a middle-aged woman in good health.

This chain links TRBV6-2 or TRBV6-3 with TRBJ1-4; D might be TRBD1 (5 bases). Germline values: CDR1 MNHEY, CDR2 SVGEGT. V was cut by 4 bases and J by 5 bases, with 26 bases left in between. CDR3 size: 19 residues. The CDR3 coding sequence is TGTGCCAGCAGTTTCAACTCCGCTTCGAACAGGTGGCTAAATGAAAAACTGTTTTTT. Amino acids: CASSFNSASNRWLNEKLFF.

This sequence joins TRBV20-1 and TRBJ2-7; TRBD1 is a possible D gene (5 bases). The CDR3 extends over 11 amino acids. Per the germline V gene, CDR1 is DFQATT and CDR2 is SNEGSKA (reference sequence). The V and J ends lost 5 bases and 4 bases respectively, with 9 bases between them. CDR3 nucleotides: TGCAGTGCTGCGGCAGGGTACGAGCAGTACTTC. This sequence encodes CSAAAGYEQYF.